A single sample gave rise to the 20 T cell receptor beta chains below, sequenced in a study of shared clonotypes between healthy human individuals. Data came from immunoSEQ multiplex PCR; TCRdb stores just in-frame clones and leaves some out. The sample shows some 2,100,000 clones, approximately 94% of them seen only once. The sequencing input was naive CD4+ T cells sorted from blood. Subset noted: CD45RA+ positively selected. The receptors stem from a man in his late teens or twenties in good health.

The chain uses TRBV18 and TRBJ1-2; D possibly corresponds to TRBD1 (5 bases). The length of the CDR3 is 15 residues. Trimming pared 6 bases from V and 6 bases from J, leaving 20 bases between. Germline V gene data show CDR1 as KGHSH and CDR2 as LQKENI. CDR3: CASSPGTESLHGYTF. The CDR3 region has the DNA TGTGCCAGCTCCCCAGGGACCGAATCACTTCATGGCTACACCTTC.

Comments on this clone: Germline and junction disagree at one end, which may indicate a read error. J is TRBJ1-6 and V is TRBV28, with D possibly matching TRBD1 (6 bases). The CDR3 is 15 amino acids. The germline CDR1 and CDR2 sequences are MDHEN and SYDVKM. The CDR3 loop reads CASSLYGGLNSPLHF. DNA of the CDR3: TGTGCCAGTAGTTTATATGGGGGGCTTAATTCACCCCTCCACTTT.

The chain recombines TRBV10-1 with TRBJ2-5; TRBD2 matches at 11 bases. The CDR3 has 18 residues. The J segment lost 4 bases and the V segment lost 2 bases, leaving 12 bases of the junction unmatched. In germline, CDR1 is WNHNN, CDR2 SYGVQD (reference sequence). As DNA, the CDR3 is TGCGCCAGCAGTGAGGGAAGGACTAGCGGGCTTTCCATAGAGACCCAGTACTTC. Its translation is CASSEGRTSGLSIETQYF.

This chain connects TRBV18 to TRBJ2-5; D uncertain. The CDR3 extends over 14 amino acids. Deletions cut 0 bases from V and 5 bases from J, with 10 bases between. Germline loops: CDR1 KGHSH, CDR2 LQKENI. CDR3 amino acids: CASSPPSGYETQYF. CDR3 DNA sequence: TGTGCCAGCTCACCACCTTCCGGGTACGAGACCCAGTACTTC.

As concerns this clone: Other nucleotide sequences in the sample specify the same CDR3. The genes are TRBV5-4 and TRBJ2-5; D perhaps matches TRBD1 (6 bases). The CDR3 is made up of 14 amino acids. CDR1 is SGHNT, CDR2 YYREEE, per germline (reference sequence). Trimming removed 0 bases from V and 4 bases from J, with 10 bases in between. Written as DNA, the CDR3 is TGTGCCAGCAGCTTGGAAACAGGGAGAGAGACCCAGTACTTC. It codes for CASSLETGRETQYF.

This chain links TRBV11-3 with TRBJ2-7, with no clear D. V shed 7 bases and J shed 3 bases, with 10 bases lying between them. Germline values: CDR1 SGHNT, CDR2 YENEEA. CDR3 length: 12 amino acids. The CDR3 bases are TGTGCCAGCACCCTCAGAGTCTACGAGCAGTACTTC. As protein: CASTLRVYEQYF.

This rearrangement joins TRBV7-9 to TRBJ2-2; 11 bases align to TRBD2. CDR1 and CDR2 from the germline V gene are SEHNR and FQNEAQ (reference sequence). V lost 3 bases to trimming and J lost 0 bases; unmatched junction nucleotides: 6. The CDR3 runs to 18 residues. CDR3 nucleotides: TGTGCCAGCAGCTTTGGACTAGCGGGTTTCCCGAACACCGGGGAGCTGTTTTTT. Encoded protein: CASSFGLAGFPNTGELFF.

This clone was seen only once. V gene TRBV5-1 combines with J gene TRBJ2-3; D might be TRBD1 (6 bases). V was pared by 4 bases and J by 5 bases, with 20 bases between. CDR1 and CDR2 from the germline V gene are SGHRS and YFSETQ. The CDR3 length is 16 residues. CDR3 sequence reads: CASSPPDSAGVDTQYF. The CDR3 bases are TGCGCCAGCAGCCCTCCGGACAGTGCTGGGGTAGATACGCAGTATTTT.

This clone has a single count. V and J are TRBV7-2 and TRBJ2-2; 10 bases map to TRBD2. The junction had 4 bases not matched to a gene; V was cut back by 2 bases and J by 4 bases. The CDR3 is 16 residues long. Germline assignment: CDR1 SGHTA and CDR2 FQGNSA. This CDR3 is CASSLLASGGTGELFF. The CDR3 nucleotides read TGTGCCAGCAGCTTACTGGCTAGCGGGGGCACCGGGGAGCTGTTTTTT.

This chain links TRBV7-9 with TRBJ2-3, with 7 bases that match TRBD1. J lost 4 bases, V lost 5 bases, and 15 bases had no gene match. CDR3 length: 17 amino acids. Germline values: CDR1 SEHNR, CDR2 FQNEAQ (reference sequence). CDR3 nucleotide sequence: TGTGCCAGCAGCATTCTACGAGACAGGGCCTTTGCAGATACGCAGTATTTT. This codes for CASSILRDRAFADTQYF.

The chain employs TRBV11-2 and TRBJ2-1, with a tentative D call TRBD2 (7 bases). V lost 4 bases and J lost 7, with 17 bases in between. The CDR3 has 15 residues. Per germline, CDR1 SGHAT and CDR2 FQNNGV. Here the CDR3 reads CASSSRGGTINEQFF. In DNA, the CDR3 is TGTGCCAGCAGCTCGAGGGGGGGGACTATTAATGAGCAGTTCTTC.

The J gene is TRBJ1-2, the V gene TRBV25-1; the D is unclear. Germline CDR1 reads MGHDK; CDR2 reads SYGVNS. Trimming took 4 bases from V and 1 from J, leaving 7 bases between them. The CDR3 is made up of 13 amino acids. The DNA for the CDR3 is TGTGCCAGCAGTGCCGGGGTTAACTATGGCTACACCTTC. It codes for CASSAGVNYGYTF.

CDR3 sequence: CASSQGGTSGAYEQYF. As DNA, the CDR3 is TGCGCCAGCAGCCAAGGGGGGACTAGCGGAGCCTACGAGCAGTACTTC. This chain uses TRBV4-1 with TRBJ2-7; the match to TRBD2 covers 11 bases. Trimming at V came to 1 base and at J to 2 bases, leaving 4 bases not matched to a gene. The CDR3 totals 16 residues. Germline V gene data show CDR1 as MGHRA and CDR2 as YSYEKL.

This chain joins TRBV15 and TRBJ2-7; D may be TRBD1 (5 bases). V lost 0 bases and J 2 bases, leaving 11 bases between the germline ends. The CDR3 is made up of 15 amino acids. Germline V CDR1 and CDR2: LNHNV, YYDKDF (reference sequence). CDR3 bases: TGTGCCACCAGCAGAGACAGGGAACCCACCTACGAGCAGTACTTC. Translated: CATSRDREPTYEQYF.

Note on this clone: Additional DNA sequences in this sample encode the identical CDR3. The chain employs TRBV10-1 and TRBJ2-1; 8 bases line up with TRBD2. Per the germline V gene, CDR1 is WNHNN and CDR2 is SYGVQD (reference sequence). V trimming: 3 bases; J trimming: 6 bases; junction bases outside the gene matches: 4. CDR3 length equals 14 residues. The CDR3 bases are TGCGCCAGCAGTGAAACGGGAGGGGGCAATGAGCAGTTCTTC. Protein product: CASSETGGGNEQFF.

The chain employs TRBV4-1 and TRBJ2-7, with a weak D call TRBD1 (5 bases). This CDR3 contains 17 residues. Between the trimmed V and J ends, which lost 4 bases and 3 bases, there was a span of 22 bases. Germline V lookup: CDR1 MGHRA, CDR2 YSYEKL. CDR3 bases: TGCGCCAGCAGCCCTGGGGCCGCCTCTTCTCCGTACTACGAGCAGTACTTC. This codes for CASSPGAASSPYYEQYF.

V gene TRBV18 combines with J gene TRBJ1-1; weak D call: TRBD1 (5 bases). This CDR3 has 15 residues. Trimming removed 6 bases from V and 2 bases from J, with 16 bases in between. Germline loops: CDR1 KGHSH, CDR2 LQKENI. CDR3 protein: CASSLKGPPNTEAFF. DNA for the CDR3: TGTGCCAGCTCCCTGAAGGGGCCGCCAAACACTGAAGCTTTCTTT.

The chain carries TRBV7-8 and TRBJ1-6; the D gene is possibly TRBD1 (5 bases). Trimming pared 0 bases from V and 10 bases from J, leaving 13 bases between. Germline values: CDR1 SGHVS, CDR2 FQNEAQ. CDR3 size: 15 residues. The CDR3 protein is CASSLADGGRSPLHF. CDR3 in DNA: TGTGCCAGCAGCTTAGCGGATGGGGGGAGATCACCCCTCCACTTT.

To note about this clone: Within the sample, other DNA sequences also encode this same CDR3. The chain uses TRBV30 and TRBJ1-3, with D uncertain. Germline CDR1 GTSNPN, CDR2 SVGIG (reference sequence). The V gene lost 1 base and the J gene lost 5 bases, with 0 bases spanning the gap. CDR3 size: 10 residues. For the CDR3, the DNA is TGTGCCTGGAGTGGAAACACCATATATTTT. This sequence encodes CAWSGNTIYF.

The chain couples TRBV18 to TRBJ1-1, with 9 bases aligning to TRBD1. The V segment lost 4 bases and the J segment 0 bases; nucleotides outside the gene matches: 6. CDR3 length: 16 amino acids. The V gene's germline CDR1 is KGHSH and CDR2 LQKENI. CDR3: CASSQDRGLLNTEAFF. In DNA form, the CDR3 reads TGTGCCAGCTCACAGGACAGGGGTCTCTTGAACACTGAAGCTTTCTTT.